This T cell receptor beta chain stems from a study of T cells in Graves' hyperthyroidism and ophthalmopathy. Study-level points and caveats: In blood, most of the thyroid clonotypes expanded above 0.001 were also present.

Regarding this clonotype: What it binds is not known.

The PBMCs had their origin in approximately 10 ml of fresh peripheral blood. There are 13 residues in the CDR3. Between the trimmed V and J ends, which lost 3 bases and 6 bases, there was a span of 8 bases. From germline, CDR1 is MNHEY and CDR2 SMNVEV (reference sequence). There were TCR beta CDR3 regions amplified from RNA transcripts. First-round RT-PCR of the TCR CDR3 relied on the HTBI primer set. One entry per CDR3 protein results from TCRdb running MiXCR on the multiplex PCR reads. The sample has about 640,000 distinct CDR3 sequences, 20% to 25% seen once. The V gene is TRBV27, the J gene TRBJ2-2; a possible D gene is TRBD2 (6 bases). The specimen was blood. The sequence was obtained from a man in his thirties or forties with Graves' ophthalmopathy. The CDR3 sequence: CASSFWGAGELFF. As DNA, the CDR3 is TGTGCCAGCAGTTTTTGGGGGGCCGGGGAGCTGTTTTTT.